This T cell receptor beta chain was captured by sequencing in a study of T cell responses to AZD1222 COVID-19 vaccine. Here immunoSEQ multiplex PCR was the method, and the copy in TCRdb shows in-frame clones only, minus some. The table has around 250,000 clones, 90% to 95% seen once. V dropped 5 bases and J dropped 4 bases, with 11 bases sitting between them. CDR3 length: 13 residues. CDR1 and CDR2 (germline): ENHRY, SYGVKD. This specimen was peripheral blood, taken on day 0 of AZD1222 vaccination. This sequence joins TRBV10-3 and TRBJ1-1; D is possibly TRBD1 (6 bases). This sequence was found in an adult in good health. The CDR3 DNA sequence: TGTGCCATCAGTAACAGGGAGGGCACTGAAGCTTTCTTT. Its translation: CAISNREGTEAFF.